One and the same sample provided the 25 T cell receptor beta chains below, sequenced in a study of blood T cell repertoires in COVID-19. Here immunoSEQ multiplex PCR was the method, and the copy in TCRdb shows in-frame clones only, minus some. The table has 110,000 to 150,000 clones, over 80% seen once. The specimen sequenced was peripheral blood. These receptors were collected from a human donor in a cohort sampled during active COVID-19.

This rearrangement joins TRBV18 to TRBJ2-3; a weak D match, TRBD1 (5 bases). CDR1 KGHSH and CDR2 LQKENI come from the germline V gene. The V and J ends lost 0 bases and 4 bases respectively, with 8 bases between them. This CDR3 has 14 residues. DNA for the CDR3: TGTGCCAGCTCACCACCGACAGCCCCAGATACGCAGTATTTT. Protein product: CASSPPTAPDTQYF.

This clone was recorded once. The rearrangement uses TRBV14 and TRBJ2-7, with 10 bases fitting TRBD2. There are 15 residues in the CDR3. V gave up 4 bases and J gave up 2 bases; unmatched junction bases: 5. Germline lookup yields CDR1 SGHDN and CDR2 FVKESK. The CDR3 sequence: CASSLGTSETYEQYF. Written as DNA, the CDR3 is TGTGCCAGCAGCCTCGGGACTAGCGAGACCTACGAGCAGTACTTC.

CDR3 DNA sequence: TGCGCCAGCAGCTTACCGGGACAGGACCCGGGTGAGCAGTTCTTC. Protein product: CASSLPGQDPGEQFF. The chain carries TRBV5-1 and TRBJ2-1; TRBD1 agrees at 8 bases. The CDR3 is made up of 15 amino acids. CDR1 and CDR2 (germline): SGHRS, YFSETQ. With V trimmed by 2 bases and J by 9 bases, 10 bases remained unmatched.

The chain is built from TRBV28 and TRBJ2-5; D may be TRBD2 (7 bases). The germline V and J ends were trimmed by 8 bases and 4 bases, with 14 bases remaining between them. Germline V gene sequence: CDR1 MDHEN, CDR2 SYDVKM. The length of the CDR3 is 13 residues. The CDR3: CASGSGGGETQYF. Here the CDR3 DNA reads TGTGCCAGCGGTTCGGGGGGCGGAGAGACCCAGTACTTC.

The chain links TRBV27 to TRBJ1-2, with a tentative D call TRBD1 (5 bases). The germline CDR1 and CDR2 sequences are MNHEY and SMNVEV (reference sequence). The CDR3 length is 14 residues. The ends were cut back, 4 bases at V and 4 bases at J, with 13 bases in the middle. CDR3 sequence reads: CASSSQGHLYGYTF. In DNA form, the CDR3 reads TGTGCCAGCAGTTCCCAGGGTCACCTCTATGGCTACACCTTC.

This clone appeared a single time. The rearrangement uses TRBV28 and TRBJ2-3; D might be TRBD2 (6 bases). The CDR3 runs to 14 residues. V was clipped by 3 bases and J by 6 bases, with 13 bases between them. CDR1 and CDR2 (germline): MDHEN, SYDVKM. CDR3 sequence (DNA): TGTGCCAGCAGTTTTGGAGGGGCAACGGATACGCAGTATTTT. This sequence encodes CASSFGGATDTQYF.

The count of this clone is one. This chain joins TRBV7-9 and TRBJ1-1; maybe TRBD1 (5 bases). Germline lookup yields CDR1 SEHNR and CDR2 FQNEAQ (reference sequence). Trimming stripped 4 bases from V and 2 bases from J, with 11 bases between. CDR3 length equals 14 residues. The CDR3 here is CASSYRQTNTEAFF. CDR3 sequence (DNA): TGTGCCAGCAGCTACCGACAGACTAACACTGAAGCTTTCTTT.

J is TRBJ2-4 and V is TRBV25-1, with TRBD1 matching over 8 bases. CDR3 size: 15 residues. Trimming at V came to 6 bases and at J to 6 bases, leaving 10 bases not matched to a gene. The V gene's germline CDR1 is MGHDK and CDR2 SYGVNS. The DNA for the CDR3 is TGTGCCAGCAGGAGGACAGGGCGGAGTCGAAACATTCAGTACTTC. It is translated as CASRRTGRSRNIQYF.

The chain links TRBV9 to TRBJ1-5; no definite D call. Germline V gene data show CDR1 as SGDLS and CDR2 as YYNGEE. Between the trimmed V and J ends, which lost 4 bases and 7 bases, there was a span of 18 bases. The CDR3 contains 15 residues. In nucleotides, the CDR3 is TGTGCCAGCAGCCGATTCCCTAGTGGAGGACAGCCCCAGCATTTT. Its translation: CASSRFPSGGQPQHF.

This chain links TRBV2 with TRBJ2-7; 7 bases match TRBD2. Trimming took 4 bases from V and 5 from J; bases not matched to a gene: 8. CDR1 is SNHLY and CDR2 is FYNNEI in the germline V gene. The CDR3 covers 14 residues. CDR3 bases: TGTGCCAGCAGTGGGGGGAGGGCCGGGAACGAGCAGTACTTC. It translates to CASSGGRAGNEQYF.

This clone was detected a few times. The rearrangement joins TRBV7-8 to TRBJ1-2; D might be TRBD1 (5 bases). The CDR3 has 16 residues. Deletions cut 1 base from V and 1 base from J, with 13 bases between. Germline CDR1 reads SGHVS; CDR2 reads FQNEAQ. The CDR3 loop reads CASSLVGGEFNYGYTF. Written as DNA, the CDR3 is TGTGCCAGCAGCTTAGTTGGAGGGGAATTTAACTATGGCTACACCTTC.

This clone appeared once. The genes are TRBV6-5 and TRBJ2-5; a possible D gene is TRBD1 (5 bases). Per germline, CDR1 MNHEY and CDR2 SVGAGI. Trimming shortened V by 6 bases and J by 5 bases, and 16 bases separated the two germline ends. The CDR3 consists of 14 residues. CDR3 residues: CASRLGRKGETQYF. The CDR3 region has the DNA TGTGCCAGCAGACTGGGCAGGAAGGGGGAGACCCAGTACTTC.

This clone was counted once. The CDR3 region is CAWSADSFSGNTIYF. The CDR3, as DNA: TGTGCCTGGAGTGCCGACAGCTTCTCTGGAAACACCATATATTTT. J is TRBJ1-3 and V is TRBV30; TRBD1 is a possible D gene (5 bases). Germline CDR1 is GTSNPN and CDR2 is SVGIG (reference sequence). This CDR3 has 15 amino acids. The ends were cut back, 1 base at V and 0 bases at J, with 10 bases in the middle.

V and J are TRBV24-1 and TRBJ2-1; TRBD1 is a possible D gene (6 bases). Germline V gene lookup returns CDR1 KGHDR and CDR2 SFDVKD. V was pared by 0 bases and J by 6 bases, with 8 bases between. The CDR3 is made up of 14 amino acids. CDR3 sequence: CATSDLSRGNEQFF. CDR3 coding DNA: TGTGCCACCAGTGATTTGAGCAGGGGCAATGAGCAGTTCTTC.

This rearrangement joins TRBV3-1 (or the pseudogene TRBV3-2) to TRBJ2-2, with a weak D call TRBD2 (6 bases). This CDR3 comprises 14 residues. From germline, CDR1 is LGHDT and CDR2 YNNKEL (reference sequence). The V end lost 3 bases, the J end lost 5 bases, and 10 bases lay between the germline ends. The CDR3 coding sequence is TGTGCCAGCAGCCAGAGTAGCGGTACCGGGGAGCTGTTTTTT. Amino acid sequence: CASSQSSGTGELFF.

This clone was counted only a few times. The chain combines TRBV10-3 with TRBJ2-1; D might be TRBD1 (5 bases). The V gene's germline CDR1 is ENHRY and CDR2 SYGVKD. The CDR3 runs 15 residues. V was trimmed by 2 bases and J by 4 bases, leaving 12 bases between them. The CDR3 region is CAISEKGRGYNEQFF. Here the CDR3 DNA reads TGTGCCATCAGTGAGAAGGGAAGGGGTTACAATGAGCAGTTCTTC.

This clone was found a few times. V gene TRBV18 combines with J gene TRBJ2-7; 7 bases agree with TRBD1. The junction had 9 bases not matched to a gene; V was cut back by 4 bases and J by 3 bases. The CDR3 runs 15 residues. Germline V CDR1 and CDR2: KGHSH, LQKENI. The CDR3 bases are TGTGCCAGCTCACATTCTGGACAGGAACGCTACGAGCAGTACTTC. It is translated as CASSHSGQERYEQYF.

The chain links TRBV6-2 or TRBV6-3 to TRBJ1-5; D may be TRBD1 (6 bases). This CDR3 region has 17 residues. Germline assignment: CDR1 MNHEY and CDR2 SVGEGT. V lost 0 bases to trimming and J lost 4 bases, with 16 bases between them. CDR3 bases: TGTGCCAGCAGTTACTCGGTGGGACGGACAGTAAATCAGCCCCAGCATTTT. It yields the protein CASSYSVGRTVNQPQHF.

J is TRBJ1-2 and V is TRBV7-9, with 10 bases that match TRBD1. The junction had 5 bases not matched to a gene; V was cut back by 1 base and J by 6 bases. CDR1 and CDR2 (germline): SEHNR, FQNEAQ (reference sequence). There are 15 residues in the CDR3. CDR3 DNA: TGTGCCAGCAGCTTAGGGACAGGGGGGGAAGATGGCTACACCTTC. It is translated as CASSLGTGGEDGYTF. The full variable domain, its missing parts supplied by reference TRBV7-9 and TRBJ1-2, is DTGVSQNPRHKITKRGQNVTFRCDPISEHNRLYWYRQTLGQGPEFLTYFQNEAQLEKSRLLSDRFSAERPKGSFSTLEIQRTEQGDSAMYLCASSLGTGGEDGYTFGSGTRLTVV.

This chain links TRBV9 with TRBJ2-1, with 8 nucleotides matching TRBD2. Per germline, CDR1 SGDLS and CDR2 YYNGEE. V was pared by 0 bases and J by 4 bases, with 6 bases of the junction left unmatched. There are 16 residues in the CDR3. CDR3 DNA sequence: TGTGCCAGCAGCGTAGAGGCAACTAGCGGATACAATGAGCAGTTCTTC. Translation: CASSVEATSGYNEQFF.

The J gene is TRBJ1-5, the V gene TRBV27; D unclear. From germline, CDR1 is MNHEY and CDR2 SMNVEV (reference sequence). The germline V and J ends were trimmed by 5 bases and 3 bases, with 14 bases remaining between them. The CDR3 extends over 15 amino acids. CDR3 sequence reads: CASSVRRADNQPQHF. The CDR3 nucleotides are TGTGCCAGCAGTGTCCGGAGGGCCGACAATCAGCCCCAGCATTTT.

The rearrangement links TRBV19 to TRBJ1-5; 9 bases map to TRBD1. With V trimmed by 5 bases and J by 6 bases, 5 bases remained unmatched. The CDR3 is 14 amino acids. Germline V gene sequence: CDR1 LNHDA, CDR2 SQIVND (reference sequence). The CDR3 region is CASSQQGAGQPQHF. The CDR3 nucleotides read TGTGCCAGTAGTCAACAGGGGGCGGGTCAGCCCCAGCATTTT.

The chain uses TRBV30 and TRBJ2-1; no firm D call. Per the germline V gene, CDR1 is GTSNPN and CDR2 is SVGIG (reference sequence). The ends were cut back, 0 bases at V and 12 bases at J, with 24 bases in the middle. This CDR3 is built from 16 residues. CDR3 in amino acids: CAWSVPVFNYPLTQFF. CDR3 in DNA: TGTGCCTGGAGTGTACCAGTCTTCAACTACCCACTAACGCAGTTCTTC.

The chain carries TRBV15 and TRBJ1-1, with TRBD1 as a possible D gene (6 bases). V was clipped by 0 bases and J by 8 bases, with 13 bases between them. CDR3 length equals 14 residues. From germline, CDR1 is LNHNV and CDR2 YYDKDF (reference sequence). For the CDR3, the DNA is TGTGCCACCAGCAGAGACGGTAGCGGGGGCGAAGCTTTCTTT. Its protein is CATSRDGSGGEAFF.

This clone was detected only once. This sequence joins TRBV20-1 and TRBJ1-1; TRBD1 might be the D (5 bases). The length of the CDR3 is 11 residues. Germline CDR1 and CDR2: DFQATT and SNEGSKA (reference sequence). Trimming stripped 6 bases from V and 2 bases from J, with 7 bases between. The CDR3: CSAGDNTEAFF. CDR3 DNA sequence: TGCAGTGCAGGGGATAACACTGAAGCTTTCTTT.